Shown below are 27 T cell receptor beta chains from a single sample sequenced in a study of T cells in localized non-small cell lung cancer. Data came from immunoSEQ multiplex PCR; TCRdb stores just in-frame clones and leaves some out. Of under 95,000 clones listed, 80% are singletons. The specimen comprised peripheral blood, sampled before any cancer treatment. The receptors were gathered from a female donor older than 55 with stage I lung adenocarcinoma.

J is TRBJ2-7 and V is TRBV9, with TRBD1 as a possible D gene (6 bases). Germline V gene lookup returns CDR1 SGDLS and CDR2 YYNGEE. V lost 0 bases and J 5 bases, leaving 15 bases between the germline ends. The CDR3 consists of 15 residues. Here the CDR3 DNA reads TGTGCCAGCAGCGTAGGCTCAGGGGTGTTCAACGAGCAGTACTTC. This gives the protein CASSVGSGVFNEQYF. Looking up the rest from reference TRBV9 and TRBJ2-7 gives the full variable domain: DSGVTQTPKHLITATGQRVTLRCSPRSGDLSVYWYQQSLDQGLQFLIQYYNGEERAKGNILERFSAQQFPDLHSELNLSSLELGDSALYFCASSVGSGVFNEQYFGPGTRLTVT.

V gene TRBV7-8 combines with J gene TRBJ1-6; tentative D call: TRBD1 (6 bases). CDR3 length: 15 amino acids. Germline CDR1 SGHVS, CDR2 FQNEAQ. V was pared by 5 bases and J by 7 bases, with 15 bases between. In DNA, the CDR3 is TGTGCCAGCAGCCAATGGGGGGCTTTAAATTCACCCCTCCACTTT. Translated: CASSQWGALNSPLHF.

The J gene is TRBJ2-2, the V gene TRBV9; the match to TRBD1 covers 9 bases. Germline V gene data show CDR1 as SGDLS and CDR2 as YYNGEE. With V trimmed by 4 bases and J by 4 bases, 17 bases remained unmatched. The CDR3 is 19 residues long. The CDR3 protein is CASSSSGTGWVIGTGELFF. As DNA, the CDR3 is TGTGCCAGCAGCTCATCCGGGACAGGGTGGGTTATTGGCACCGGGGAGCTGTTTTTT.

The rearrangement links TRBV7-2 to TRBJ1-5; D is unclear. V was cut by 4 bases and J by 2 bases, with 12 bases left in between. The germline CDR1 and CDR2 sequences are SGHTA and FQGNSA. The CDR3 has 15 amino acids. In nucleotides, the CDR3 is TGTGCCAGCAGCTCCTACCCCAGGCGCAATCAGCCCCAGCATTTT. Encoded protein: CASSSYPRRNQPQHF.

This chain links TRBV4-3 with TRBJ2-1, with 11 bases that match TRBD2. This CDR3 has 19 residues. V gave up 1 base and J gave up 0 bases; unmatched junction bases: 8. CDR1 is LGHNA and CDR2 is YSLEER in the germline V gene. CDR3 bases: TGCGCCAGCAGCCAAGTTGGGGTAGCGGGGGGGAGCTCCTACAATGAGCAGTTCTTC. Amino acid sequence: CASSQVGVAGGSSYNEQFF.

In its sample, this clone was seen many times. The CDR3, as DNA: TGTGCCAGCAGCCGTGAGGGCTACGAGCAGTACTTC. Amino acid sequence: CASSREGYEQYF. J is TRBJ2-7 and V is TRBV7-6; perhaps TRBD2 as D (5 bases). Germline V gene sequence: CDR1 SGHVS, CDR2 FNYEAQ. CDR3 length equals 12 residues. Trimming took 5 bases from V and 3 from J, leaving 8 bases between them.

V usage is TRBV10-3 and J usage is TRBJ2-1; TRBD1 matches at 12 bases. J was trimmed by 8 bases and V by 10 bases; bases with no gene match: 12. The germline V gene encodes CDR1 ENHRY and CDR2 SYGVKD. The CDR3 runs 15 residues. DNA for the CDR3: TGTGCCACAGGCGAGGGACAGGGGGCGTTCTATGAGCAGTTCTTC. Translating it yields CATGEGQGAFYEQFF.

V and J are TRBV10-3 and TRBJ1-1; unclear D gene. Trimming pared 2 bases from V and 6 bases from J, leaving 13 bases between. The CDR3 contains 14 residues. Germline CDR1 is ENHRY and CDR2 is SYGVKD. In DNA form, the CDR3 reads TGTGCCATCAGTGAGGAGGAAACAGACCCTGAAGCTTTCTTT. Translating gives CAISEEETDPEAFF.

V gene TRBV6-1 combines with J gene TRBJ1-2; no clear D. The germline gives CDR1 MNHNS, CDR2 SASEGT. Trimming took off 2 bases at V and 6 bases at J, with 10 bases between the two ends. CDR3 size: 13 residues. The CDR3, as DNA: TGTGCCAGCAGTGAATATGGGCGCGATGGCTACACCTTC. It codes for CASSEYGRDGYTF.

The chain couples TRBV5-4 to TRBJ1-1, with D possibly matching TRBD1 (5 bases). Trimming took 3 bases from V and 5 from J, leaving 8 bases between them. The CDR3 has 12 residues. CDR1 SGHNT and CDR2 YYREEE come from the germline V gene (reference sequence). CDR3 sequence (DNA): TGTGCCAGCAGCTCAAGGGGAACTGAAGCTTTCTTT. Its translation: CASSSRGTEAFF.

The chain carries TRBV2 and TRBJ1-1, with 7 bases aligning to TRBD1. There are 13 residues in the CDR3. Unmatched junction bases numbered 8, after V lost 7 bases and J lost 6 bases. Per germline, CDR1 SNHLY and CDR2 FYNNEI. The CDR3 loop reads CASKTGLAAEAFF. The CDR3 bases are TGTGCCAGCAAGACAGGGTTGGCTGCTGAAGCTTTCTTT.

The chain links TRBV7-2 to TRBJ1-1; D may be TRBD1 (5 bases). CDR3 length: 14 residues. Trimming removed 5 bases at V and 0 bases at J, with 10 bases between. Germline lookup yields CDR1 SGHTA and CDR2 FQGNSA. CDR3 DNA: TGTGCCAGCAGCGGCGGGGCCCTGAACACTGAAGCTTTCTTT. Translated, it gives CASSGGALNTEAFF.

This chain links TRBV6-5 with TRBJ1-2; D is unclear. CDR3 length: 12 residues. V was cut by 2 bases and J by 4 bases, with 5 bases left in between. Looked up from germline, CDR1 is MNHEY and CDR2 is SVGAGI. The CDR3 region has the DNA TGTGCCAGCAGTTACGGAGGCTATGGCTACACCTTC. It encodes CASSYGGYGYTF.

The chain recombines TRBV27 with TRBJ1-5; D is perhaps TRBD1 (5 bases). Germline V gives CDR1 MNHEY, CDR2 SMNVEV (reference sequence). The ends were cut back, 5 bases at V and 2 bases at J, with 19 bases in the middle. The CDR3 consists of 17 residues. As DNA, the CDR3 is TGTGCCAGCAGTCCTCAATCCGGGACCCCCGGCAATCAGCCCCAGCATTTT. It translates to CASSPQSGTPGNQPQHF.

The chain has TRBV27 and TRBJ1-2; tentative D call: TRBD1 (6 bases). The germline CDR1 and CDR2 sequences are MNHEY and SMNVEV (reference sequence). The CDR3 sequence is 13 residues long. The V end lost 6 bases, the J end lost 4 bases, and 12 bases lay between the germline ends. The CDR3 here is CASRPTGFYGYTF. In DNA, the CDR3 is TGTGCCAGCAGACCAACAGGGTTCTATGGCTACACCTTC.

The J gene is TRBJ1-2, the V gene TRBV5-1; TRBD1 agrees at 7 bases. CDR3 length: 15 residues. The junction had 6 bases not matched to a gene; V was cut back by 4 bases and J by 0 bases. The germline CDR1 and CDR2 sequences are SGHRS and YFSETQ. The CDR3 region is CASSIGQAANYGYTF. The CDR3 DNA reads TGCGCCAGCAGCATCGGACAGGCAGCTAACTATGGCTACACCTTC. Drawing the rest from reference TRBV5-1 and TRBJ1-2, the complete variable domain is KAGVTQTPRYLIKTRGQQVTLSCSPISGHRSVSWYQQTPGQGLQFLFEYFSETQRNKGNFPGRFSGRQFSNSRSEMNVSTLELGDSALYLCASSIGQAANYGYTFGSGTRLTVV.

V usage is TRBV7-6 and J usage is TRBJ2-5; no clear D. Germline lookup yields CDR1 SGHVS and CDR2 FNYEAQ. The CDR3 length is 15 residues. V lost 0 bases and J lost 4, with 12 bases in between. The CDR3 protein is CASSLADPPGETQYF. The CDR3 DNA reads TGTGCCAGCAGCTTAGCGGACCCCCCGGGAGAGACCCAGTACTTC.

The J gene is TRBJ1-1, the V gene TRBV10-3, with D possibly being TRBD1 (5 bases). The V gene lost 6 bases and the J gene lost 1 base, with 12 bases spanning the gap. The CDR3 contains 14 residues. Germline V gene data show CDR1 as ENHRY and CDR2 as SYGVKD. CDR3 in amino acids: CAIREGHWNTEAFF. For the CDR3, the DNA is TGTGCCATCAGGGAAGGACACTGGAACACTGAAGCTTTCTTT.

The gene calls are TRBV6-5 and TRBJ2-7; TRBD2 aligns across 7 bases. Trimming at V came to 2 bases and at J to 1 base, leaving 2 bases not matched to a gene. This CDR3 has 14 amino acids. Looked up from germline, CDR1 is MNHEY and CDR2 is SVGAGI. The CDR3 spells CASSYASGSYEQYF. CDR3 nucleotides: TGTGCCAGCAGTTACGCTAGCGGATCCTACGAGCAGTACTTC.

This chain links TRBV4-1 with TRBJ2-7; 11 positions match TRBD2. V was clipped by 4 bases and J by 6 bases; unmatched bases: 8. The germline V gene has CDR1 MGHRA and CDR2 YSYEKL. This CDR3 spans 15 amino acids. The CDR3 protein is CASSLLSGGAGEQYF. For the CDR3, the DNA is TGCGCCAGCAGCCTCCTTAGCGGGGGGGCCGGCGAGCAGTACTTC.

The chain couples TRBV27 to TRBJ1-2; possibly TRBD1 for D (6 bases). This CDR3 contains 14 residues. Between the trimmed V and J ends, which lost 5 bases and 3 bases, there was a span of 13 bases. CDR1 is MNHEY and CDR2 is SMNVEV in the germline V gene (reference sequence). CDR3: CASSPGTPHYGYTF. CDR3 bases: TGTGCCAGCAGTCCCGGGACACCACACTATGGCTACACCTTC.

The chain combines TRBV19 with TRBJ1-4; unclear D gene. Trimming shortened V by 6 bases and J by 8 bases, and 16 bases separated the two germline ends. The V gene's germline CDR1 is LNHDA and CDR2 SQIVND (reference sequence). This CDR3 contains 14 residues. The CDR3 reads CASRGRGGKEKLFF. CDR3 bases: TGTGCCAGTAGGGGCCGAGGAGGGAAAGAAAAACTGTTTTTT.

The chain uses TRBV7-8 and TRBJ2-7, with a possible D match to TRBD1 (5 bases). The V end lost 5 bases, the J end lost 5 bases, and 10 bases lay between the germline ends. This CDR3 spans 12 amino acids. Germline CDR1 and CDR2: SGHVS and FQNEAQ. Here the CDR3 DNA reads TGTGCCAGCAGCCCAGGGTCGAACGAGCAGTACTTC. Amino acid sequence: CASSPGSNEQYF.

This clone has just a few counts. This sequence joins TRBV19 and TRBJ1-5; 7 bases align to TRBD1. Trimming cost V 6 bases and J 2 bases; bases outside gene matches: 7. The CDR3 consists of 15 residues. In germline, CDR1 is LNHDA, CDR2 SQIVND (reference sequence). The CDR3 region is CASRDSGQGNQPQHF. CDR3 in DNA: TGTGCCAGTAGGGATTCAGGACAGGGCAATCAGCCCCAGCATTTT.

V is TRBV7-8 and J is TRBJ1-1; a weak D match, TRBD1 (5 bases). Germline V gene lookup returns CDR1 SGHVS and CDR2 FQNEAQ. This CDR3 has 14 amino acids. V dropped 6 bases and J dropped 1 base, with 12 bases sitting between them. The DNA of the CDR3 is TGTGCCAGCAGTCCCCACAGGAAGAACACTGAAGCTTTCTTT. Its translation is CASSPHRKNTEAFF.

The rearrangement uses TRBV9 and TRBJ2-3, with 9 bases fitting TRBD2. The V and J ends lost 1 base and 5 bases, in that order; junction bases with no gene match: 11. The length of the CDR3 is 17 residues. Germline V gives CDR1 SGDLS, CDR2 YYNGEE. Written as DNA, the CDR3 is TGTGCCAGCAGCGTACGCGGGGGGGCTGCCCTTGGAGATACGCAGTATTTT. Its translation: CASSVRGGAALGDTQYF.

V and J are TRBV19 and TRBJ2-7, with 9 bases that match TRBD1. V lost 6 bases and J lost 6; bases outside the gene matches: 9. Germline V gene data show CDR1 as LNHDA and CDR2 as SQIVND (reference sequence). The CDR3 extends over 14 amino acids. The CDR3 coding sequence is TGTGCCAGTAGAAGGGACAGGGCATCAGGCGAGCAGTACTTC. It translates to CASRRDRASGEQYF.